This record covers a single TCR beta chain. The antigen remains unidentified. The record originates from a study of cytotoxic CD8 clonotypes in ibrutinib-treated CLL. CDR1 and CDR2 (germline): SGHDT, YYEEEE. The CDR3 runs 15 residues. V lost 1 base to trimming and J lost 3 bases, with 13 bases between them. The targeted sequencing depth was 1 in 200,000 to 1 in 1 million T cells. The data were produced by immunoSEQ multiplex PCR, yet TCRdb's version contains in-frame clones alone and is incomplete. Found here are some 200,000 clones, 65% to 80% of them singletons; the top ten hold approximately 6.3%. General study findings and limits: Elevated clonality accompanied ibrutinib response, with a return toward baseline values at progression.

Sample: PBMCs, taken after 12 months of ibrutinib treatment. The chain is built from TRBV5-6 and TRBJ1-2; a weak D match, TRBD1 (5 bases). This receptor was identified in a human donor with chronic lymphocytic leukemia. The CDR3 is CASSLLGRADYGYTF. The DNA for the CDR3 is TGTGCCAGCAGCTTGTTGGGCAGGGCTGACTATGGCTACACCTTC.